This TCR beta chain emerged from a study of blood T cells in healthy people across ages (dated by TCRdb to about 2015). About the study as a whole: In model experiments, template switching captured about one uniquely barcoded TCR beta cDNA molecule for every two T cells. To track age-related changes in TCR beta repertoire diversity, the study relied on deep sequencing normalized with unique cDNA molecular identifiers. Four age groups were formed from the donors: young (average about 17 years), middle-aged (roughly 38), aged (62) and long-lived (less than 85). To avoid experimental bias, donors of different ages were randomly spread across the sequencing lanes. Using the same blood draw, the study looked at two additional independent replicas of 1 million unique cDNA reads for two donors, one aged 18 to 29 and the other aged 80 or older. General findings and caveats noted by the study authors: As age increased, observed TCR beta diversity per million T cells dropped in a roughly linear way, and a significant reduction was already evident by age about 40. Compared with the aged group, the long-lived group had more naive CD4+ T cells, fewer expanded clones and increased TCR diversity, suggesting age selection. Estimates of total diversity based on one million sequenced T cells were regarded as lower bounds and as underestimates. Because the CMV infection status of the donors was unknown, age-related changes in expanded clonotypes may potentially have been confounded. The percentage of naive T cells measured by flow cytometry correlated strongly with observed TCR beta diversity. Conclusive comparison of naive and antigen-experienced compartments was prevented by the profiling of bulk unsorted PBMCs.

Donors were a few dozen systemically healthy Caucasian individuals from Russia aged 6 to 90 years. About 9.6 milliliters of peripheral blood were collected from each donor into EDTA-treated Vacutainer tubes. Ficoll-Paque density-gradient centrifugation was used to isolate PBMCs, with at least 6 million obtained per sample. Total RNA, at least 6 micrograms per sample, was extracted from PBMCs with Trizol reagent. Naive CD45RAhigh/CD27high T cell percentages were measured by flow cytometry on a PBMC aliquot from every donor. The library was produced with 5' RACE. The sequencer listed for this sample is Illumina HiSeq 2500. A second PCR of about 7 to 12 cycles was run with a J-beta primer mix and a sample-barcoded 5' primer. A unique molecular identifier was introduced onto each TCR beta cDNA molecule by a template-switch 5' adaptor carrying 12 random nucleotides. Each sample yielded at least 2.5 million CDR3-containing paired-end reads. The Mint cDNA synthesis kit, primed by a TRBC-specific oligonucleotide, was used to synthesize first-strand cDNA from all RNA. All cDNA was treated with uracil-DNA glycosylase and then went through a first 18-cycle PCR with the universal primers M1SS and BC2_uni_R. In the paper's pipeline: Each sample was normalized by randomly selecting 1 million high-quality reads, each carrying a distinct molecular identifier. Reads with shared molecular identifiers were discarded instead of being binned into consensus sequences. MiTCR, run with a Q25 quality threshold and the strictest error-elimination algorithm, handled CDR3 identification, clonotype clustering and error correction. A nonparametric unseen species model with Euler transformation was used to estimate a lower bound on total TCR beta diversity. The public reads were reprocessed in TCRdb via fastp at Q25 and MiXCR, keeping in-frame beta chains. Identical CDR3 protein sequences are pooled into one entry, listed with their most common genes and DNA. The V and J calls follow TCRdb's processing rather than the paper's. The sample records more than 1 million distinct CDR3 sequences, 45% of which are singletons. In total, the top ten clones hold 18% of the sample.

Trimming takes 5 bases off V and 9 bases off J; junction bases not matched to a gene: 8. Per the germline V gene, SQVTM is the CDR1 and ANQGSEA is the CDR2. Measured from the cysteine to the phenylalanine, the CDR3 is 14 residues long. The entry retains the CDR3 DNA only, 42 bases that are in frame from base 1. As for this clonotype: Its antigen is not yet known. No base qualities exist here, and no much larger clone lies one base off it.

The sequenced material came from blood. The receptor chain draws on TRBV29-1 and TRBJ1-6; the junction holds 9 bases that match TRBD1. This receptor was identified in a woman aged 60 to 75 in good health. CDR3 loop: CSVWTGDVGSPLHF. The bases are TGCAGCGTTTGGACAGGGGACGTTGGTTCACCCCTCCACTTT.